Sequencing of this TCR beta chain was carried out in a study of blood T cell repertoires in COVID-19 (dated by TCRdb to 2018 to 2020). The study in broad terms: The collaborator samples originated in the United States, Italy and Spain and spanned the acute and convalescent phases of COVID-19. The repertoires were released in a freely available public database meant as a resource for research on the immune response to SARS-CoV-2. Sample metadata almost always included a de-identified subject ID, COVID-19 status, age in years and sex. The dataset comprised deeply sampled blood TCRbeta repertoires from subjects exposed to, actively infected with, or recovered from COVID-19. The prospective study material was composed of cDNA or gDNA derived from T cells, B-cell-depleted T cells, or PBMCs. Samples came from the ongoing ImmuneRACE study (first 160 participants) plus 1,254 subjects from 6 global collaborators. Where available, HLA class I and class II types were obtained from metadata supplied by the sample provider rather than from assay-based typing. Results the study describes overall, beyond this receptor: Clinical and demographic metadata were provided uncurated, with the amount varying by source and participant.

Here V drops 5 bases and J drops 2 bases, and the junction holds 6 bases not matched to any gene. The CDR3 covers 15 residues, taking in both the cysteine and the phenylalanine. The DNA shown is the 45-base CDR3, in frame from base 1. CDR1 and CDR2, looked up from the germline V gene (reference sequence), are WNHNN and SYGVQD. Samples from volunteer blood donors who had recovered from COVID-19 were contributed by a second Seattle source. Each collaborating institution followed its own protocols to collect whole blood in K2EDTA tubes. For TCRbeta analysis, collaborator samples were shipped as frozen whole blood, as isolated PBMCs, or as DNA extracted from either sample type. Concerning this clone itself: Which antigen it targets is not known. Nothing much larger sits one base from this clone, and base qualities are not available.

TCRbeta CDR3 regions were amplified from genomic DNA by means of the immunoSEQ Assay, a bias-controlled multiplex PCR. The authors' pipeline ran thus. The number of nucleated cells in each sample was estimated by amplification of reference gene primers within the assay. Sequence reads were collapsed and filtered to measure the absolute abundance of every unique TCRbeta CDR3 rearrangement. Productive Simpson clonality was computed per sample as the square root of Simpson's diversity index over productive rearrangements. Held by TCRdb, this immuneACCESS table contains in-frame sequences only and omits some clones. Under half of the omission traces to an unresolved V gene where checked; the cause of the rest is unknown. Clonal size and the V and J genes are those of that table, whereas D and trimming came from the DNA. Counted in this sample were 150,000 to 200,000 clones; roughly nine tenths of them appeared once. The ten largest clones take up about 1.9% of the sample.

This receptor was identified in a young man who had recovered from COVID-19. The sequenced material came from peripheral blood. The rearrangement combines TRBV10-1 with TRBJ2-3; TRBD1 aligns with 8 central bases. The DNA is as follows: TGCGCCAGCAGTCCCCGGGACAGGCCCACAGATACGCAGTATTTT. This gives the protein CASSPRDRPTDTQYF.